The sequence of this T cell receptor (beta chain) was determined in a study of PD-L1 blockade in urothelial cancer. CDR1 and CDR2 from the germline V gene are MNHNY and SVGAGI (reference sequence). The CDR3 contains 12 residues. The V gene lost 2 bases and the J gene lost 4 bases, with 6 bases spanning the gap. Synthetic spike-ins, TCR analog templates, were added into each PCR. Profiling relied on immunoSEQ multiplex PCR, and the TCRdb table lists in-frame clones only, not all of them. The sample lists roughly 27,000 clones; about 90% were seen once. Study-wide results and caveats: Prediction of better survival came from below-median pretreatment blood TCR clonality.

On this clone itself: Its antigen remains unidentified.

V usage is TRBV6-6 and J usage is TRBJ2-7, with D hard to call. The receptor's source is a man between 45 and 60 years old with urothelial cancer. The material sequenced was PBMCs, taken around atezolizumab (anti-PD-L1) treatment. The CDR3 spells CASSYTLYEQYF. DNA for the CDR3: TGTGCCAGCAGTTACACACTATACGAGCAGTACTTC.